What follows is one T cell receptor beta chain and its context. The antigen remains undetermined. The V gene's germline CDR1 is MDHEN and CDR2 SYDVKM. The CDR3 extends over 16 amino acids. With 6 bases clipped from V and 4 bases from J, the junction kept 11 bases outside the gene matches. The source of the sample is a study of OX40 agonist ivuxolimab in advanced cancers. Broader study findings: Among some nonresponders, normalized T-cell clonal expansion was also low. Determination of antigen specificity was not performed for the expanded peripheral T cells. At 0.1 to 3.0 mg/kg and by week 6, CD4+ and CD8+ T cells in the blood had expanded clonally.

Method: immunoSEQ multiplex PCR; TCRdb's copy keeps in-frame clones and lacks some. This table has tens of thousands of clones, around 84% appearing once. The sample in question was CD4+ or CD8+ T cells sorted from blood, obtained in a trial of the OX40 agonist ivuxolimab. The sequence derives from an adult with an advanced solid tumor such as melanoma, head and neck, liver or kidney cancer. V and J are TRBV28 and TRBJ2-3; 9 bases map to TRBD1. Written as DNA, the CDR3 is TGTGCCAGCAGCCCCTTTGGGACAGGGAGCCCAGATACGCAGTATTTT. Translated: CASSPFGTGSPDTQYF.